This T cell receptor (beta chain) was captured by sequencing in a study of cytomegalovirus exposure and HLA in healthy donors. The overall study: The 100 to 150 validation repertoires matched the 650 to 850 first-cohort repertoires in platform, a later analysis reported. Study results and caveats: The classifier reportedly diagnosed cytomegalovirus status with high specificity and sensitivity. Among TCR sequences, most were rare, though some public TCRs appeared in many donors.

Clones were read by immunoSEQ multiplex PCR, and TCRdb kept only the in-frame ones, dropping some. The sample shows fewer than 350,000 clones, around nine tenths of them seen only once. Concerning this clone itself: Its antigen is unidentified.

Sequenced material: PBMCs. This TCR came from a young woman in good health and CMV-seronegative.

The CDR3 DNA reads TGTGCCAGCAGGGGCCGACACAATGAGCAGTTCTTC. It is translated as CASRGRHNEQFF. This rearrangement joins TRBV2 to TRBJ2-1; D remains unclear. The CDR3 extends over 12 amino acids. The V end lost 6 bases, the J end lost 5 bases, and 8 bases lay between the germline ends. CDR1 is SNHLY, CDR2 FYNNEI, per germline.